These T cell receptor beta chains were read from a single sample in a study of blood T cells in healthy people across ages. Each CDR3 protein gets one entry after TCRdb re-called the 5' RACE reads with MiXCR. This table has about a million distinct CDR3 sequences, roughly two fifths appearing once. The sample comprised blood. Receptor source: a man between 18 and 35 years old in good health. Both conserved end residues are part of each CDR3. The order of the fields is CDR3 length, V gene, D gene, J gene, clone size, CDR3 protein, CDR3 DNA. A D gene is named only where the DNA matches it firmly. Size is stated for part of the rows, as once, few or many counts, or as a class when the clone is expanded.

cdr3_length: 16
v_call: TRBV27
d_call: TRBD1
j_call: TRBJ2-3
clone_size: few
cdr3_aa: CASSPSGDRFTDTQYF
cdr3_nt: TGTGCCAGCAGTCCTTCCGGGGACAGATTCACAGATACGCAGTATTTT

cdr3_length: 13
v_call: TRBV12-3/TRBV12-4
d_call: .
j_call: TRBJ1-1
clone_size: .
cdr3_aa: CASSRDVYTEAFF
cdr3_nt: TGTGCCAGCAGTCGCGACGTTTACACTGAAGCTTTCTTT

cdr3_length: 15
v_call: TRBV2
d_call: TRBD2
j_call: TRBJ2-1
clone_size: .
cdr3_aa: CASSAATSGGDEQFF
cdr3_nt: TGTGCCAGCAGTGCTGCGACTAGCGGGGGTGACGAGCAGTTCTTC

cdr3_length: 14
v_call: TRBV30
d_call: .
j_call: TRBJ1-2
clone_size: few
cdr3_aa: CAWRPGAQSYGYTF
cdr3_nt: TGTGCCTGGAGACCCGGGGCGCAAAGCTATGGCTACACCTTC

cdr3_length: 20
v_call: TRBV2
d_call: TRBD2
j_call: TRBJ2-7
clone_size: .
cdr3_aa: CASSELRLTGLAGGLYEQYF
cdr3_nt: TGTGCCAGCAGTGAATTAAGACTTACCGGACTAGCGGGGGGACTCTACGAGCAGTACTTC

cdr3_length: 15
v_call: TRBV20-1
d_call: .
j_call: TRBJ2-5
clone_size: .
cdr3_aa: CSARDLLTGSETQYF
cdr3_nt: TGCAGTGCTAGAGATCTTTTGACGGGCTCGGAGACCCAGTACTTC

cdr3_length: 13
v_call: TRBV11-2
d_call: .
j_call: TRBJ2-5
clone_size: .
cdr3_aa: CASSFRTEETQYF
cdr3_nt: TGTGCCAGCAGCTTCCGGACAGAAGAGACCCAGTACTTC

cdr3_length: 10
v_call: TRBV6-1
d_call: .
j_call: TRBJ1-2
clone_size: .
cdr3_aa: CAEGDYGNTF
cdr3_nt: TGTGCCGAGGGGGACTATGGCAACACCTTC

cdr3_length: 16
v_call: TRBV4-3
d_call: TRBD1
j_call: TRBJ1-2
clone_size: .
cdr3_aa: CASSQARGQVPYGYTF
cdr3_nt: TGCGCCAGCAGCCAAGCAAGGGGGCAGGTCCCCTATGGCTACACCTTC

cdr3_length: 15
v_call: TRBV7-9
d_call: .
j_call: TRBJ1-3
clone_size: .
cdr3_aa: CASSLDGIPGNTIYF
cdr3_nt: TGTGCCAGCAGCTTAGACGGAATTCCTGGAAACACCATATATTTT